The rows below give T cell receptor beta chains drawn from one sample of a study of cytotoxic CD8 clonotypes in ibrutinib-treated CLL. The assay was immunoSEQ multiplex PCR, and TCRdb's table has in-frame clones only and misses some. The table has a few hundred thousand clones, over 60% seen once. This material consisted of PBMCs, taken after 36 months of ibrutinib treatment. All receptors come from a human donor with chronic lymphocytic leukemia. CDR3s include the opening cysteine and the closing phenylalanine or tryptophan. The order of the fields is J gene, V gene, clone size, D gene, CDR3 protein, CDR3 DNA. A D gene is named only where the DNA matches it firmly. Size is omitted from some rows. Given values are once, few, many or a class for expanded clones.

TRBJ2-7 | TRBV29-1 | . | TRBD1 | CSVRDRRYEQYF | TGCAGCGTTCGGGACAGGAGGTACGAGCAGTACTTC
TRBJ2-7 | TRBV18 | . | TRBD1 | CASSRETGIYEQYF | TGTGCCAGCTCCCGCGAGACAGGGATCTACGAGCAGTACTTC
TRBJ2-7 | TRBV5-1 | . | . | CASSVAPGHLTYEQYF | TGCGCCAGCAGCGTGGCCCCGGGACACCTTACCTACGAGCAGTACTTC
TRBJ2-2 | TRBV28 | . | . | CASSLDLGRRYGMRRVPGELFF | TGTGCCAGCAGCCTAGATCTAGGGAGAAGGTACGGGATGAGGAGGGTTCCCGGGGAGCTGTTTTTT
TRBJ2-5 | TRBV7-3 | . | . | CASSLKRANRETQYF | TGTGCCAGCAGCTTAAAGAGGGCGAACCGGGAGACCCAGTACTTC
TRBJ2-2 | TRBV7-2 | . | TRBD2 | CASSSSSGSSTGELFF | TGTGCCAGCAGCTCTTCTAGCGGGTCCAGCACCGGGGAGCTGTTTTTT
TRBJ2-7 | TRBV21-1 | . | . | CASTPGGASYEQYF | TGTGCCAGCACCCCCGGGGGGGCCTCCTACGAGCAGTACTTC
TRBJ2-3 | TRBV19 | . | . | CASSMVGSTDTQYF | TGTGCCAGTAGTATGGTGGGTAGCACAGATACGCAGTATTTT
TRBJ2-2 | TRBV6-6 | . | TRBD1 | CASTYRGQNTGELFF | TGTGCCAGCACCTACAGGGGACAGAACACCGGGGAGCTGTTTTTT
TRBJ2-2 | TRBV27 | . | . | CASGRSGELFF | TGTGCCAGCGGAAGGTCTGGGGAGCTGTTTTTT
TRBJ2-3 | TRBV1 | once | . | CTSSQVASGGSTDTQYF | TGCACCAGCAGCCAAGTGGCTAGCGGGGGTAGCACAGATACGCAGTATTTT
TRBJ1-4 | TRBV10-3 | . | . | CAISEIGGSTNEKLFF | TGTGCCATCAGTGAAATCGGGGGGTCAACTAATGAAAAACTGTTTTTT
TRBJ2-3 | TRBV7-3 | . | TRBD2 | CASSASGGRDTQYF | TGTGCCAGCTCCGCTAGCGGGGGTCGCGATACGCAGTATTTT
TRBJ1-5 | TRBV4-1 | . | . | CASSHQGGRQHF | TGCGCCAGCAGCCATCAGGGAGGAAGACAGCATTTT
TRBJ1-2 | TRBV9 | . | . | CASSTRTYGYTF | TGTGCCAGCAGCACCAGGACCTATGGCTACACCTTC
TRBJ2-4 | TRBV4-1 | . | TRBD1 | CASSPTGLLGIYF | TGCGCCAGCAGCCCGACAGGGTTGCTAGGCATTTACTTC
TRBJ2-7 | TRBV2 | . | TRBD2 | CASRLGLAYEQYF | TGTGCCAGCAGGTTGGGACTAGCTTACGAGCAGTACTTC
TRBJ1-2 | TRBV4-3 | few | . | CASSQERQRGYTF | TGCGCCAGCAGCCAAGAGCGTCAGCGTGGCTACACCTTC
TRBJ2-1 | TRBV7-3 | . | TRBD2 | CASSLIPTGGTLLYNEQFF | TGTGCCAGCAGCTTAATTCCTACGGGGGGGACTTTACTATACAATGAGCAGTTCTTC
TRBJ1-1 | TRBV7-9 | . | TRBD1 | CTSRQGQGNTEAFF | TGTACCAGCAGACAAGGACAGGGGAACACTGAAGCTTTCTTT
TRBJ2-7 | TRBV2 | . | . | CASSLDRGGDEQYF | TGTGCCAGCAGTCTGGACAGAGGGGGGGACGAGCAGTACTTC
TRBJ1-1 | TRBV15 | . | . | CATSRDLGGTEAFF | TGTGCCACCAGCAGAGATTTGGGGGGCACTGAAGCTTTCTTT
TRBJ2-1 | TRBV18 | . | . | CASSATSRGNEQFF | TGTGCCAGCTCAGCCACTTCAAGGGGGAATGAGCAGTTCTTC
TRBJ1-3 | TRBV4-1 | few | TRBD1 | CASSPKARGGNTIYF | TGCGCCAGCAGCCCAAAAGCCAGGGGGGGAAACACCATATATTTT
TRBJ1-5 | TRBV28 | . | TRBD1 | CASSKTTGYQPQHF | TGTGCCAGCAGTAAGACGACAGGGTATCAGCCCCAGCATTTT
TRBJ2-1 | TRBV7-3 | few | TRBD2 | CASSSGLASINEQFF | TGTGCCAGCAGCTCAGGACTAGCGTCAATCAATGAGCAGTTCTTC
TRBJ1-6 | TRBV10-2 | . | . | CASSESILGGLNSPLHF | TGCGCCAGCAGTGAGTCGATTCTTGGCGGTCTAAATTCACCCCTCCACTTT
TRBJ2-3 | TRBV15 | . | . | CATSRNTLAISTDTQYF | TGTGCCACCAGCCGAAACACTCTAGCGATTAGCACAGATACGCAGTATTTT
TRBJ2-5 | TRBV25-1 | . | TRBD1 | CASSTPDRHQETQYF | TGTGCCAGCAGTACCCCGGACAGGCACCAAGAGACCCAGTACTTC
TRBJ1-1 | TRBV6-1 | few | . | CASSETAGYTKEGAFF | TGTGCCAGCAGTGAAACTGCAGGGTATACCAAAGAGGGAGCTTTCTTT
TRBJ2-3 | TRBV2 | once | . | CASRDPGTTTDTQYF | TGTGCCAGCAGGGATCCCGGGACCACAACAGATACGCAGTATTTT
TRBJ1-1 | TRBV25-1 | . | . | CASSEQGETAEAFF | TGTGCCAGCAGTGAACAAGGCGAGACCGCTGAAGCTTTCTTT
TRBJ1-3 | TRBV7-2 | . | . | CASGPVGNTIYF | TGTGCCAGCGGGCCGGTGGGAAACACCATATATTTT
TRBJ2-2 | TRBV21-1 | . | . | CASIPRGELFF | TGTGCCAGCATCCCCCGCGGGGAGCTGTTTTTT
TRBJ2-2 | TRBV27 | . | TRBD1 | CASRPDRGLEELFF | TGTGCCAGCAGACCCGACAGGGGATTGGAGGAGCTGTTTTTT
TRBJ2-7 | TRBV7-6 | . | TRBD1 | CASSLVSPRTGGLTYEQYF | TGTGCCAGCAGCTTAGTCTCTCCCCGAACAGGGGGGCTGACCTACGAGCAGTACTTC
TRBJ2-1 | TRBV10-3 | . | TRBD2 | CAIRVLAGVDEQFF | TGTGCCATCAGGGTACTAGCGGGAGTAGATGAGCAGTTCTTC
TRBJ2-7 | TRBV7-3 | . | . | CASSFTPRYYEQYF | TGTGCCAGCAGCTTCACCCCAAGATACTACGAGCAGTACTTC
TRBJ2-5 | TRBV6-1 | . | TRBD1 | CASSPQGVAETQYF | TGTGCCAGCAGTCCTCAGGGGGTTGCGGAGACCCAGTACTTC
TRBJ2-7 | TRBV19 | . | TRBD1 | CASSSDRASYEQYF | TGTGCCAGTAGTTCGGACAGGGCTTCCTACGAGCAGTACTTC
TRBJ2-3 | TRBV2 | . | TRBD1 | CANSGTGGLNF | TGTGCCAATTCCGGGACAGGGGGCCTGAATTTT
TRBJ1-3 | TRBV7-3 | . | TRBD1 | CASSLKTGQTGNTIYF | TGTGCCAGCAGCTTAAAAACGGGACAGACGGGAAACACCATATATTTT
TRBJ1-1 | TRBV6-1 | . | . | CASSTQGWTEAFF | TGTGCCAGCAGTACACAGGGATGGACTGAAGCTTTCTTT
TRBJ1-2 | TRBV20-1 | . | . | CSGQEGHGYTF | TGCAGTGGGCAGGAAGGCCATGGCTACACCTTC
TRBJ2-7 | TRBV15 | . | . | CATSRAGTLYEQYF | TGTGCCACCAGCAGAGCCGGCACCCTATACGAGCAGTACTTC
TRBJ1-2 | TRBV4-2 | once | . | CASSQVRQSDYGYTF | TGTGCCAGCAGCCAAGTCCGCCAGAGCGACTATGGCTACACCTTC
TRBJ2-3 | TRBV18 | . | . | CASSKTEESTDTQYF | TGTGCCAGCTCAAAGACGGAGGAGTCCACAGATACGCAGTATTTT
TRBJ1-5 | TRBV2 | few | . | CASSERTLNQPQHF | TGTGCCAGCAGTGAACGGACCCTCAATCAGCCCCAGCATTTT
TRBJ2-7 | TRBV7-3 | . | . | CASSPLGTFSFYEQYF | TGTGCCAGCAGCCCTCTCGGGACTTTTAGCTTCTACGAGCAGTACTTC
TRBJ2-3 | TRBV5-8 | few | . | CASTRDKRGDTQYF | TGTGCCAGCACCCGGGACAAACGAGGGGATACGCAGTATTTT
TRBJ2-7 | TRBV4-1 | few | TRBD2 | CASSQGGLLGRFYEQYF | TGCGCCAGCAGCCAAGGGGGACTATTGGGCAGATTCTACGAGCAGTACTTC
TRBJ1-1 | TRBV29-1 | few | TRBD1 | CSADRATNTEAFF | TGCAGCGCCGACAGGGCTACGAACACTGAAGCTTTCTTT
TRBJ1-3 | TRBV12-5 | . | . | CASGLGGGATGNTIYF | TGTGCTAGTGGTTTGGGCGGGGGGGCGACTGGAAACACCATATATTTT
TRBJ2-7 | TRBV10-2 | . | TRBD2 | CASGGDDYEQYF | TGCGCCAGCGGGGGGGACGACTACGAGCAGTACTTC